The subject of this entry is one T cell receptor (beta chain). The entry originates in a study of cytomegalovirus exposure and HLA in healthy donors. With 60 Vbeta and 13 Jbeta primers, the PCR was carried out. TCRdb keeps only in-frame clones here, not all; method: immunoSEQ multiplex PCR. Of fewer than 150,000 clones detected, around 72% appear once; the ten largest clones hold over 13%. The CDR3 length is 15 residues. The chain uses TRBV21-1 and TRBJ2-7; TRBD2, the table's D call, was not compared with the DNA. TRBV21-1 is a listed pseudogene. The sequenced sample consisted of PBMCs. The source is a human donor in good health. This CDR3 is CASKKAGRTPYEQYF. CDR3 DNA: TGTGCCAGCAAAAAAGCCGGGAGGACCCCCTACGAGCAGTACTTC.